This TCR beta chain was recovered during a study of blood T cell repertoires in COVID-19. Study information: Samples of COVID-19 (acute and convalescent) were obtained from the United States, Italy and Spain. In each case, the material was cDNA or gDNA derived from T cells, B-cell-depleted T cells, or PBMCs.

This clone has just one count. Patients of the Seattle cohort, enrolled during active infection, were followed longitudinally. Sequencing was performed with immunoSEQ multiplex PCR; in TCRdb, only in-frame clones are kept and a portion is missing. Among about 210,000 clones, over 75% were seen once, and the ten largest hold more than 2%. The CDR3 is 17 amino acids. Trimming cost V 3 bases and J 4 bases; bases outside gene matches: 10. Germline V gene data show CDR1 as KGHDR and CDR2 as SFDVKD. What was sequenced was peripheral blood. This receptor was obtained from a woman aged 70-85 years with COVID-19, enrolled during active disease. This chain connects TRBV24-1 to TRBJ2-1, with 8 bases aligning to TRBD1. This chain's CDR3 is CATSDGGTGVRYNEQFF. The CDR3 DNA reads TGTGCCACCAGTGATGGCGGGACAGGAGTTAGGTACAATGAGCAGTTCTTC.